The 31 T cell receptor beta chains in this list originate from one sample, sequenced in a study of blood T cell repertoires in COVID-19. Clones were sequenced by immunoSEQ multiplex PCR, and TCRdb holds only the in-frame ones, with some missing. The sample holds fewer than 80,000 clones; 79% are singletons and the top ten take around 5.8%. The sample was peripheral blood. The origin of the receptors is a woman over 75 with active or convalescent COVID-19.

This clone was recorded only once. The rearrangement uses TRBV30 and TRBJ1-5; D is possibly TRBD1 (6 bases). The germline V and J ends were trimmed by 0 bases and 6 bases, with 9 bases remaining between them. The CDR3 runs 13 residues. The germline CDR1 and CDR2 sequences are GTSNPN and SVGIG (reference sequence). The CDR3 nucleotides are TGTGCCTGGAGTGTACGGGGGGCTCAGCCCCAGCATTTT. It specifies CAWSVRGAQPQHF.

The chain is built from TRBV28 and TRBJ1-5; D might be TRBD1 (6 bases). With 7 bases removed from V and 2 bases from J, the gap between germline ends came to 12 bases. This CDR3 has 14 amino acids. The germline gives CDR1 MDHEN, CDR2 SYDVKM. Written as DNA, the CDR3 is TGTGCCAGCAACAAACAGGGTGGCAATCAGCCCCAGCATTTT. Residues: CASNKQGGNQPQHF.

J is TRBJ2-7 and V is TRBV19; TRBD2 might be the D (6 bases). The V gene's germline CDR1 is LNHDA and CDR2 SQIVND (reference sequence). V gave up 9 bases and J gave up 7 bases, with 19 bases separating them. CDR3 length: 13 amino acids. CDR3 nucleotide sequence: TGTGCCAGCCAGCGGCGGGGTTTGCGGGAGCAGTACTTC. Its protein is CASQRRGLREQYF.

The chain carries TRBV2 and TRBJ1-2; D might be TRBD1 (5 bases). V gave up 4 bases and J gave up 14 bases, with 29 bases separating them. The germline V gene has CDR1 SNHLY and CDR2 FYNNEI. The CDR3 covers 16 residues. CDR3 coding DNA: TGTGCCAGCAGTGTTTTTGTTTTGGATTCCGGGGGTGTTATAACCTTC. Its translation: CASSVFVLDSGGVITF.

The V and J genes are TRBV28 and TRBJ2-7; unclear D gene. The CDR3 length is 11 residues. Trimming stripped 5 bases from V and 2 bases from J, with 4 bases between. The germline V gene encodes CDR1 MDHEN and CDR2 SYDVKM. The DNA for the CDR3 is TGTGCCAGCAGTGTTACCTACGAGCAGTACTTC. It is translated as CASSVTYEQYF.

V is TRBV20-1 and J is TRBJ2-7; a possible D gene is TRBD2 (5 bases). The V gene lost 5 bases and the J gene lost 7 bases, with 12 bases spanning the gap. This CDR3 has 11 amino acids. Germline CDR1 is DFQATT and CDR2 is SNEGSKA (reference sequence). The CDR3 loop reads CSARRQEEQYF. CDR3 sequence (DNA): TGCAGTGCTCGGAGGCAGGAGGAGCAGTACTTC.

V usage is TRBV29-1 and J usage is TRBJ1-1; 7 nucleotides match TRBD1. The V segment lost 6 bases and the J segment 9 bases; nucleotides outside the gene matches: 7. Germline CDR1 SQVTM, CDR2 ANQGSEA. This CDR3 has 11 residues. CDR3 amino acids: CSVPFRGKAFF. The DNA for the CDR3 is TGCAGCGTACCTTTCAGGGGGAAAGCTTTCTTT.

The chain couples TRBV19 to TRBJ1-5; 7 bases match TRBD1. Per germline, CDR1 LNHDA and CDR2 SQIVND (reference sequence). V trimming: 5 bases; J trimming: 0 bases; junction bases outside the gene matches: 4. The CDR3 contains 15 residues. DNA of the CDR3: TGTGCCAGTAGTCCGACAGGGATTAGCAATCAGCCCCAGCATTTT. Translating it yields CASSPTGISNQPQHF. Variable domain in full (rest from reference TRBV19 and TRBJ1-5): DGGITQSPKYLFRKEGQNVTLSCEQNLNHDAMYWYRQDPGQGLRLIYYSQIVNDFQKGDIAEGYSVSREKKESFPLTVTSAQKNPTAFYLCASSPTGISNQPQHFGDGTRLSIL.

The genes are TRBV11-2 and TRBJ2-1; D may be TRBD2 (5 bases). CDR1 is SGHAT and CDR2 is FQNNGV in the germline V gene. The CDR3 extends over 14 amino acids. V gave up 1 base and J gave up 6 bases, with 10 bases separating them. The DNA of the CDR3 is TGTGCCAGCAGCTTAGGTAGCGCTACCAATGAGCAGTTCTTC. Amino acids: CASSLGSATNEQFF.

The sample holds a few counts of this clone. This chain connects TRBV7-9 to TRBJ1-3; D gene unclear. The CDR3 has 15 amino acids. Germline V CDR1 and CDR2: SEHNR, FQNEAQ (reference sequence). The ends were cut back, 5 bases at V and 2 bases at J, with 13 bases in the middle. The CDR3 loop is CASSRHLTPGNTIYF. DNA of the CDR3: TGTGCCAGCAGCCGACATCTAACGCCTGGAAACACCATATATTTT.

The J gene is TRBJ2-2, the V gene TRBV9, with D uncertain. V was cut by 1 base and J by 5 bases, with 6 bases left in between. The germline CDR1 and CDR2 sequences are SGDLS and YYNGEE. This CDR3 spans 13 amino acids. CDR3: CASSVYGTGELFF. CDR3 bases: TGTGCCAGCAGCGTATACGGGACCGGGGAGCTGTTTTTT.

This clone has a handful of counts. The chain couples TRBV7-9 to TRBJ1-2, with TRBD1 as a possible D gene (5 bases). Between the trimmed V and J ends, which lost 1 base and 8 bases, there was a span of 17 bases. Germline assignment: CDR1 SEHNR and CDR2 FQNEAQ (reference sequence). CDR3 length: 15 residues. CDR3 nucleotides: TGTGCCAGCAGCTTAGGAGGTGAGGGACTCGAGGGCTACACCTTC. It is translated as CASSLGGEGLEGYTF.

V is TRBV14 and J is TRBJ2-1; D is perhaps TRBD1 (5 bases). This CDR3 has 15 amino acids. With 0 bases removed from V and 6 bases from J, the gap between germline ends came to 12 bases. Germline V gene data show CDR1 as SGHDN and CDR2 as FVKESK. In DNA, the CDR3 is TGTGCCAGCAGCCAAGATTGGGGCAGCTTCAATGAGCAGTTCTTC. Translating it yields CASSQDWGSFNEQFF.

This clone appeared a single time. The chain employs TRBV7-2 and TRBJ2-7, with 10 positions matching TRBD2. The CDR3 sequence is 15 residues long. Looked up from germline, CDR1 is SGHTA and CDR2 is FQGNSA. V shed 0 bases and J 6 bases; nucleotides not matched to a gene: 5. The CDR3 sequence: CASSLASSGRGEQYF. CDR3 in DNA: TGTGCCAGCAGCTTAGCGTCAAGCGGGAGGGGCGAGCAGTACTTC. The full variable domain, with the rest looked up from reference TRBV7-2 and TRBJ2-7, is GAGVSQSPSNKVTEKGKDVELRCDPISGHTALYWYRQSLGQGLEFLIYFQGNSAPDKSGLPSDRFSAERTGGSVSTLTIQRTQQEDSAVYLCASSLASSGRGEQYFGPGTRLTVT.

This clone was observed a handful of times. V and J are TRBV21-1 and TRBJ2-2; the table calls TRBD1, which could not be checked here. TRBV21-1 is classified as a pseudogene. The CDR3 totals 15 residues. The CDR3 bases are TGTGCCAGCAGCAACCACAAAAAGAACACCGGGGAGCTGTTTTTT. Protein: CASSNHKKNTGELFF.

This clone came up a few times. The chain employs TRBV7-9 and TRBJ2-7; 8 bases are shared with TRBD2. The CDR3 has 13 residues. Germline V gene lookup returns CDR1 SEHNR and CDR2 FQNEAQ (reference sequence). The V segment lost 6 bases and the J segment 1 base; nucleotides outside the gene matches: 2. Here the CDR3 DNA reads TGTGCCAGCAGACAGCGGGAGTCCTACGAGCAGTACTTC. Its translation is CASRQRESYEQYF.

This chain uses TRBV12-3 or TRBV12-4 with TRBJ1-4; no clear D. V lost 3 bases and J lost 8, with 4 bases in between. This CDR3 is built from 11 residues. Here the CDR3 DNA reads TGTGCCAGCAGTTTTATGGAAAAACTGTTTTTT. This translates into CASSFMEKLFF.

The rearrangement uses TRBV6-6 and TRBJ1-6; 7 bases align to TRBD1. This CDR3 is built from 16 residues. CDR1 and CDR2 from the germline V gene are MNHNY and SVGAGI (reference sequence). Germline trimming cut 6 bases from V and 7 bases from J; bases unmatched to any gene: 12. CDR3 protein: CASSQQRTGRNSPLHF. The CDR3 bases are TGTGCCAGCAGCCAACAACGGACAGGACGGAATTCACCCCTCCACTTT.

The chain joins TRBV7-8 to TRBJ2-2; D not certain. This CDR3 contains 14 residues. V dropped 1 base and J dropped 6 bases, with 9 bases sitting between them. Looked up from germline, CDR1 is SGHVS and CDR2 is FQNEAQ. This CDR3 is CASSLVLRAGELFF. The CDR3 DNA is TGTGCCAGCAGCTTAGTTCTCCGGGCCGGGGAGCTGTTTTTT.

This clone was counted once. CDR3 sequence reads: CASSPGSSSPEQFF. The CDR3 nucleotides are TGTGCCAGCTCACCAGGTTCGAGCTCTCCTGAGCAGTTCTTC. The chain is built from TRBV18 and TRBJ2-1; no definite D call. The CDR3 has 14 amino acids. From germline, CDR1 is KGHSH and CDR2 LQKENI. V lost 2 bases and J 9 bases, leaving 14 bases between the germline ends.

This clone was observed a handful of times. The rearrangement joins TRBV15 to TRBJ2-7; possibly TRBD2 for D (5 bases). The CDR3 extends over 12 amino acids. Germline assignment: CDR1 LNHNV and CDR2 YYDKDF (reference sequence). Trimming stripped 3 bases from V and 9 bases from J, with 12 bases between. The CDR3 reads CATSSSLGRQYF. The CDR3 DNA reads TGTGCCACCAGCAGCTCGTTGGGGAGGCAGTACTTC.

V gene TRBV7-2 combines with J gene TRBJ2-7; 7 nucleotides agree with TRBD2. This CDR3 is built from 16 residues. J was trimmed by 5 bases and V by 4 bases; bases with no gene match: 14. Germline V CDR1 and CDR2: SGHTA, FQGNSA. The CDR3 DNA follows: TGTGCCAGCAGCTCCACGGTAGGGAGCGGGAAGGACGAGCAGTACTTC. Its translation is CASSSTVGSGKDEQYF.

The V call is TRBV6-6, the J call TRBJ1-5; TRBD1 aligns across 9 bases. This CDR3 spans 16 amino acids. V shed 7 bases and J 9 bases; nucleotides not matched to a gene: 16. Germline lookup yields CDR1 MNHNY and CDR2 SVGAGI (reference sequence). The CDR3 loop reads CASIEQGARVSGPQHF. The CDR3 DNA is TGTGCCAGCATCGAACAGGGGGCTCGGGTAAGTGGGCCCCAGCATTTT.

This clone is a singleton in its sample. The chain joins TRBV4-3 to TRBJ2-1, with 7 positions matching TRBD2. This CDR3 comprises 14 residues. The J segment lost 10 bases and the V segment lost 1 base, leaving 7 bases of the junction unmatched. Germline V gene data show CDR1 as LGHNA and CDR2 as YSLEER. The CDR3 spells CASSQGTSYGEQFF. As DNA, the CDR3 is TGCGCCAGCAGCCAAGGGACTAGTTATGGGGAGCAGTTCTTC.

This clone was counted a single time. This rearrangement joins TRBV5-4 to TRBJ2-7, with 9 positions matching TRBD2. The J segment lost 2 bases and the V segment lost 5 bases, leaving 8 bases of the junction unmatched. In germline, CDR1 is SGHNT, CDR2 YYREEE (reference sequence). This CDR3 has 15 amino acids. CDR3 protein: CASSPKLAGPYEQYF. The CDR3 DNA reads TGTGCCAGCAGTCCAAAACTAGCGGGTCCCTACGAGCAGTACTTC.

The rearrangement joins TRBV4-3 to TRBJ1-2; D is uncertain. Germline V lookup: CDR1 LGHNA, CDR2 YSLEER. CDR3 size: 17 residues. V shed 0 bases and J shed 7 bases, with 21 bases lying between them. Here the CDR3 DNA reads TGCGCCAGCAGCCAAGACCCCGTTTCTAAGGAGCAGCGTGGCTACACCTTC. The encoded protein is CASSQDPVSKEQRGYTF.

The genes are TRBV11-2 and TRBJ2-7; no definite D call. The V gene lost 0 bases and the J gene lost 7 bases, with 13 bases spanning the gap. Germline CDR1 reads SGHAT; CDR2 reads FQNNGV. This CDR3 is 14 amino acids long. The CDR3 is CASSLDHTPGEQYF. The CDR3 DNA sequence: TGTGCCAGCAGCTTAGATCATACTCCCGGTGAGCAGTACTTC.

This chain uses TRBV7-2 with TRBJ1-3; weak D call: TRBD1 (5 bases). The V and J ends lost 1 base and 1 base respectively, with 17 bases between them. Germline CDR1 and CDR2: SGHTA and FQGNSA. The CDR3 contains 18 residues. For the CDR3, the DNA is TGTGCCAGCAGCTTAGTAGTTGGGGGAGGCAGTTCTGGAAACACCATATATTTT. This sequence encodes CASSLVVGGGSSGNTIYF.

CDR3 sequence reads: CASRPDRVREKLFF. The CDR3 nucleotides are TGTGCCAGCAGACCCGACAGGGTTCGCGAAAAACTGTTTTTT. The chain links TRBV28 to TRBJ1-4, with 7 bases lining up with TRBD1. CDR1 MDHEN and CDR2 SYDVKM come from the germline V gene. V lost 6 bases to trimming and J lost 8 bases; unmatched junction nucleotides: 9. This CDR3 region has 14 residues.

The chain employs TRBV7-8 and TRBJ1-4; 8 bases fit TRBD1. Losses at the gene ends were 5 bases for V and 0 bases for J; bases not matched to a gene: 14. The CDR3 length is 19 residues. The germline CDR1 and CDR2 sequences are SGHVS and FQNEAQ. The CDR3: CASSVRTGRTPTTNEKLFF. The CDR3 region has the DNA TGTGCCAGCAGCGTACGGACAGGGAGAACACCAACAACTAATGAAAAACTGTTTTTT.

This clone has more than one count but fewer than ten. The rearrangement links TRBV4-1 to TRBJ2-7, with 10 bases that match TRBD2. The germline V gene encodes CDR1 MGHRA and CDR2 YSYEKL. V gave up 2 bases and J gave up 2 bases; unmatched junction bases: 3. This CDR3 has 15 residues. The CDR3 sequence is CASSQLAGGPYEQYF. The CDR3, as DNA: TGCGCCAGCAGCCAATTAGCGGGGGGTCCCTACGAGCAGTACTTC.